Detailed here is one TCR beta chain. Between the trimmed V and J ends, which lost 5 bases and 9 bases, there was a span of 11 bases. The CDR3 spans 12 residues. Germline loops: CDR1 MNHNS, CDR2 SASEGT. Some clones are missing from TCRdb's copy, which holds only in-frame ones; the method was immunoSEQ multiplex PCR. The sample contains some 130,000 clones, more than 85% of which appear only once. The entry originates in a study of T cell responses to AZD1222 COVID-19 vaccine. The sequence was obtained from an adult who received the AZD1222 COVID-19 vaccine. The chain couples TRBV6-1 to TRBJ2-1; D might be TRBD2 (5 bases). The specimen was peripheral blood, collected 28 days after the second AZD1222 dose. CDR3 in amino acids: CASSLALGEQFF. The DNA of the CDR3 is TGTGCCAGCAGTTTAGCGTTGGGTGAGCAGTTCTTC.